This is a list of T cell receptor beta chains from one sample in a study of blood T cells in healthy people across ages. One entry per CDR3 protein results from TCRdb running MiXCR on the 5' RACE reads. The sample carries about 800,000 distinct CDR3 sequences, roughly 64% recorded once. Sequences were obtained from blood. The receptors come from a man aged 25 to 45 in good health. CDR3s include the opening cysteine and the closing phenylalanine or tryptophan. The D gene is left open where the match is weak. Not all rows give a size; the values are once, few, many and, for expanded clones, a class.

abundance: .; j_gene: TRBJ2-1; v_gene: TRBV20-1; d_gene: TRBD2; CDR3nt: TGCAGTGCTAGAGCCGGGACTAGCGGGCGTAATGAGCAGTTCTTC; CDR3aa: CSARAGTSGRNEQFF
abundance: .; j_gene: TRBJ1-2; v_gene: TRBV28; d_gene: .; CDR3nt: TGTGCCAGCAGACAGGGAGCGGCTGATGACTATGGCTACACCTTC; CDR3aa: CASRQGAADDYGYTF
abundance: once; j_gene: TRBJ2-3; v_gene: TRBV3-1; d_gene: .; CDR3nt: TGTGCCAGCAGCCCGAGCGGGACAGGCACAGATACGCAGTATTTT; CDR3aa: CASSPSGTGTDTQYF
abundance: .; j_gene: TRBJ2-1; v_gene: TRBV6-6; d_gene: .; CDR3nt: TGTGCCATCCGCGGTGGCACCTCCTACAATGAGCAGTTCTTC; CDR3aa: CAIRGGTSYNEQFF
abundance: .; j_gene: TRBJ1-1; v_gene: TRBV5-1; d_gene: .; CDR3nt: TGCGCCAGCAGTGCACGGTCTAACACTGAAGCTTTCTTT; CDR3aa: CASSARSNTEAFF
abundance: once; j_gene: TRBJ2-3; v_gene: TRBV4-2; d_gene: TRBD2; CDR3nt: TGTGCCAGCAGCCCTAGACTAGCGGGGGGCACAGATACGCAGTATTTT; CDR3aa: CASSPRLAGGTDTQYF
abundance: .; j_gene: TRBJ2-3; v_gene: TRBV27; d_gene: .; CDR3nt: TGTGCCAGCAGTTTTGGGGTATTCACAGATACGCAGTATTTT; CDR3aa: CASSFGVFTDTQYF
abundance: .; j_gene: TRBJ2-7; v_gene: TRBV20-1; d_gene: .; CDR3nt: TGCAGTGCTAGAGACTGGGCTCCGCCCTACGAGCAGTACTTC; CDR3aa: CSARDWAPPYEQYF
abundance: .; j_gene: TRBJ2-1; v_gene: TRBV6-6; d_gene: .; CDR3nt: TGTGCCAGCAGTTACGACGATGAGCAGTTCTTC; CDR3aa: CASSYDDEQFF
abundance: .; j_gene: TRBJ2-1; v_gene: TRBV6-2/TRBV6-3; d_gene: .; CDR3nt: TGTGCCAGCAGTTACCTTCACGGGAGTGAGCAGTTCTTC; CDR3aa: CASSYLHGSEQFF
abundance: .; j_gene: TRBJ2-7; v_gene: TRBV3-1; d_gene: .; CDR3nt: TGTGCCAGCAGTCTCGAATCGGGGGCCTACGAGCAGTACTTC; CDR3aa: CASSLESGAYEQYF
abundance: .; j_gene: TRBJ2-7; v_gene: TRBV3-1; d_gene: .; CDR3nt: TGTGCCAGCAGCTCGGGGATTTCGGCCTACGAGCAGTACTTC; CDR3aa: CASSSGISAYEQYF
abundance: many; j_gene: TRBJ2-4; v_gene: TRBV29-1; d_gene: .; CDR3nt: TGCAGCGCTGAGGCCCGGTCTTCGAACATTCAGTACTTC; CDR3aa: CSAEARSSNIQYF
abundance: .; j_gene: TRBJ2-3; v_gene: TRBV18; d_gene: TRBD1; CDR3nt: TGTGCCAGCTCACCTTTCCTCGACAGGGGAGGAAGCACAGATACGCAGTATTTT; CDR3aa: CASSPFLDRGGSTDTQYF
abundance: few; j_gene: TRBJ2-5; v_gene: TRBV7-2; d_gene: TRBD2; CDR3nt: TGTGCCAGCAGCTTAAGCACTAGCGGGGCCCAGACCCAGTACTTC; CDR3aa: CASSLSTSGAQTQYF
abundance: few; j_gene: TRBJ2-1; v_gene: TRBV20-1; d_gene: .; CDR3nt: TGCAGTGCCGGAGGGGGGGAGGTGGCGAATGAGCAGTTCTTC; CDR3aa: CSAGGGEVANEQFF
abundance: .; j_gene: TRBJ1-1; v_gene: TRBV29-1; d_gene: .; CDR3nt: TGCAGCGTTGATAGGCAGTCCACTGAAGCTTTCTTT; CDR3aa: CSVDRQSTEAFF
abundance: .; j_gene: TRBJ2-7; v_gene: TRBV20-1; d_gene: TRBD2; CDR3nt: TGCAGTGCTAGAGATAGGACTAGCGGGGCCCTGGCCGAGCAGTACTTC; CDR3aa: CSARDRTSGALAEQYF
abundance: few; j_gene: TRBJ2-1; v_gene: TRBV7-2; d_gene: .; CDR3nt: TGTGCCAGCAGCCCGGAGGACAGCTACAATGAGCAGTTCTTC; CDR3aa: CASSPEDSYNEQFF
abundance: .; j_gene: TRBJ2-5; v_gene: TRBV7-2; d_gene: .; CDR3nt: TGTGCCTGCAGCTCGTGGCAAGAGACCCAGTACTTC; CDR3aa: CACSSWQETQYF
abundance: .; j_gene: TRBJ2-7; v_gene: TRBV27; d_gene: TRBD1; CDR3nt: TGTGCCAGCAGTTCACGGACAGGGGCGGGTGAGCAGTACTTC; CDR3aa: CASSSRTGAGEQYF
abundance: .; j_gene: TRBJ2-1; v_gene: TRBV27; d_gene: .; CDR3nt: TGTGCCAGCAGTTCATCAGCTCCGGCATACAATGAGCAGTTCTTC; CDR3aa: CASSSSAPAYNEQFF